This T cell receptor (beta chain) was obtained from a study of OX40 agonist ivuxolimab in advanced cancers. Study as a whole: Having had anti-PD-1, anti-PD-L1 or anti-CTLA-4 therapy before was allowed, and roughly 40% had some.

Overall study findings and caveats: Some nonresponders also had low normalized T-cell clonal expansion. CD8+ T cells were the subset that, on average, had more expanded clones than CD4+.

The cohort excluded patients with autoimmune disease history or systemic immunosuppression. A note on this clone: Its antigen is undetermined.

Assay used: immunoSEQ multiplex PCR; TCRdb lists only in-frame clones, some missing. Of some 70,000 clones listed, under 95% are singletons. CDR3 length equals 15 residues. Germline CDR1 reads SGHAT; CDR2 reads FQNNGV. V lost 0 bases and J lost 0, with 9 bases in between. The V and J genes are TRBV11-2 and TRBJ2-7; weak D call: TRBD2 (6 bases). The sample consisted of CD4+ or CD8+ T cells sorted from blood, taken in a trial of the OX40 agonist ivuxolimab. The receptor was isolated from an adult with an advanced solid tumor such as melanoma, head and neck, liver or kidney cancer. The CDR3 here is CASSLDRGNSYEQYF. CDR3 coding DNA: TGTGCCAGCAGCTTAGATCGGGGGAACTCCTACGAGCAGTACTTC.